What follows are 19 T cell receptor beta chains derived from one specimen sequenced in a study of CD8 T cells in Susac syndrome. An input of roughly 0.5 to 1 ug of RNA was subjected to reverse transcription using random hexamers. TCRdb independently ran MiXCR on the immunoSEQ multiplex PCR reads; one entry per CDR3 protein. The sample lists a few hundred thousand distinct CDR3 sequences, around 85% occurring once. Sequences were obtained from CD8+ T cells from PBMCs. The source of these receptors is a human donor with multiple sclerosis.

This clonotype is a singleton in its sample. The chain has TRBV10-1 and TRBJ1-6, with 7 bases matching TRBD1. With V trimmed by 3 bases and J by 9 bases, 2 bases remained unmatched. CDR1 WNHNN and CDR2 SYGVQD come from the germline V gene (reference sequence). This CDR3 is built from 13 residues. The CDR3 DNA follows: TGCGCCAGCAGTGAAGGGACAGTTTCACCCCTCCACTTT. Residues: CASSEGTVSPLHF.

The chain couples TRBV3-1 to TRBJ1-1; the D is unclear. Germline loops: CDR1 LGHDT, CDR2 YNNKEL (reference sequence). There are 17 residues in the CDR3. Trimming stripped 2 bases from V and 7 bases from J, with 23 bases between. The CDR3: CASSQSMRVSSRSEAFF. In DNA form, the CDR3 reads TGTGCCAGCAGCCAAAGCATGAGGGTATCGTCTAGGAGTGAAGCTTTCTTT.

The CDR3 spells CASSPGGPQGADFFPHGYTF. The CDR3 bases are TGCGCCAGCAGCCCTGGGGGTCCGCAGGGGGCGGATTTTTTCCCGCATGGCTACACCTTC. This chain joins TRBV5-1 and TRBJ1-2, with 8 bases lining up with TRBD1. Germline lookup yields CDR1 SGHRS and CDR2 YFSETQ. This CDR3 region has 20 residues. V trimming: 4 bases; J trimming: 6 bases; junction bases outside the gene matches: 26. Complete variable domain (other parts from reference TRBV5-1 and TRBJ1-2): KAGVTQTPRYLIKTRGQQVTLSCSPISGHRSVSWYQQTPGQGLQFLFEYFSETQRNKGNFPGRFSGRQFSNSRSEMNVSTLELGDSALYLCASSPGGPQGADFFPHGYTFGSGTRLTVV.

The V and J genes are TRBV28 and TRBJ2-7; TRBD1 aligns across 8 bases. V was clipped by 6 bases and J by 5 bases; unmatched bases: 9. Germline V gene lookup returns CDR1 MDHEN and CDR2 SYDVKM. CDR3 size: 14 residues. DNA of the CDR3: TGTGCCAGCAGGTCGGGACAGGTCTTGGACGAGCAGTACTTC. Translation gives CASRSGQVLDEQYF.

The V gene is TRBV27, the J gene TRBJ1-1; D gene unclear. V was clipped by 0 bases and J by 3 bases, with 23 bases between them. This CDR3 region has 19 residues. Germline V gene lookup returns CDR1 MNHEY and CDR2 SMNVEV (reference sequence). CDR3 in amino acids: CASSLSMSLILPQDTEAFF. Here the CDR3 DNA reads TGTGCCAGCAGTTTATCGATGTCGCTCATCCTTCCCCAAGACACTGAAGCTTTCTTT.

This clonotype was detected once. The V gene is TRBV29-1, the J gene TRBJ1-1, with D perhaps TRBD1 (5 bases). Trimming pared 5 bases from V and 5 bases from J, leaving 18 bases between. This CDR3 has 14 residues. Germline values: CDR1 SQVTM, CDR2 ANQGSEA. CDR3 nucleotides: TGCAGCGTTTTGAGGCTTTTGGGGGAGACTGAAGCTTTCTTT. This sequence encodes CSVLRLLGETEAFF.

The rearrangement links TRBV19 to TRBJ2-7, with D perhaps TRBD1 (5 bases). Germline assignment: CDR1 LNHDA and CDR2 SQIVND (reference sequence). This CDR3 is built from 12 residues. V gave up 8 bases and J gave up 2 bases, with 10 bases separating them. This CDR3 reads CASQGSPYEQYF. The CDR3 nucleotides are TGTGCCAGTCAGGGATCCCCCTACGAGCAGTACTTC.

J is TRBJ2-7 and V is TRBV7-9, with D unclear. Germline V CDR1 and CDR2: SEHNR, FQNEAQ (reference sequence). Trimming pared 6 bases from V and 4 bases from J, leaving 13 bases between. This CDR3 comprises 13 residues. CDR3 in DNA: TGTGCCAGCAGACGCAGTAGGCGGTACGAGCAGTACTTC. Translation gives CASRRSRRYEQYF.

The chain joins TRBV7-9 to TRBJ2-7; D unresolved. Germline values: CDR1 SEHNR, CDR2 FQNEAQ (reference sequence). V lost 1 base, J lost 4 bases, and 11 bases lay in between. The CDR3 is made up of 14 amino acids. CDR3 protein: CASSLGAGQYEQYF. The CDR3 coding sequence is TGTGCCAGCAGCTTAGGGGCAGGCCAATACGAGCAGTACTTC.

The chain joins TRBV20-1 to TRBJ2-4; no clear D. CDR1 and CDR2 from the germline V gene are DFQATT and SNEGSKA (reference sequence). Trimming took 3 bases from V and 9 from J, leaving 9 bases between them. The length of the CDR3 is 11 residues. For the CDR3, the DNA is TGCAGTGCTAGCCCATCGTCCATTCAGTACTTC. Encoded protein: CSASPSSIQYF.

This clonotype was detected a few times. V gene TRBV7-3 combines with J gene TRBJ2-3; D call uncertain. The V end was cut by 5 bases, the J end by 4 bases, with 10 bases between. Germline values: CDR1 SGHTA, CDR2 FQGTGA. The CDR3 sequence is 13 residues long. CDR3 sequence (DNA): TGTGCCAGCAGCCTGCTGAGTTCAGATACGCAGTATTTT. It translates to CASSLLSSDTQYF.

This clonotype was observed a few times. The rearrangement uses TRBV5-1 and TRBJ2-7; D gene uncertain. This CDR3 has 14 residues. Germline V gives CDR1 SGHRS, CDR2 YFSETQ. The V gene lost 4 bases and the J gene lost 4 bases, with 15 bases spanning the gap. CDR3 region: CASSPEPDVYEQYF. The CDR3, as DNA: TGCGCCAGCAGCCCGGAACCGGACGTATACGAGCAGTACTTC.

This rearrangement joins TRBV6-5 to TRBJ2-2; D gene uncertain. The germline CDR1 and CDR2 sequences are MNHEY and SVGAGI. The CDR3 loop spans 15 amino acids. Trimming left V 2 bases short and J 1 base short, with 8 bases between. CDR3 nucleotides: TGTGCCAGCAGTTACACAGACGTGAACACCGGGGAGCTGTTTTTT. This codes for CASSYTDVNTGELFF.

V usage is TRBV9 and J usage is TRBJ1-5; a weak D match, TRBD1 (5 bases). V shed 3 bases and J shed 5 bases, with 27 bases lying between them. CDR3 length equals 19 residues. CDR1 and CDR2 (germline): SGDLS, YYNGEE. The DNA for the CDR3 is TGTGCCAGCAGCGATAGTCGGTCGATGCCCTCTTCGGGGGATCAGCCCCAGCATTTT. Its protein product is CASSDSRSMPSSGDQPQHF.

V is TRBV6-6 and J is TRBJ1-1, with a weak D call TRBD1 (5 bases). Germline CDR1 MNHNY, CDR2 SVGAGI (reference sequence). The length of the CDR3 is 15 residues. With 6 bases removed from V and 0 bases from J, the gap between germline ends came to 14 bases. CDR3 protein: CASSWTPVLNTEAFF. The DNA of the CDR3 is TGTGCCAGCAGCTGGACACCCGTATTGAACACTGAAGCTTTCTTT.

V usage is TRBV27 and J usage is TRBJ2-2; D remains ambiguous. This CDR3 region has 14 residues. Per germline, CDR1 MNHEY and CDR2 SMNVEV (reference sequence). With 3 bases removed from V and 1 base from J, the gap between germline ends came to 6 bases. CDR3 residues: CASSFYKNTGELFF. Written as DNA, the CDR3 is TGTGCCAGCAGTTTTTACAAGAACACCGGGGAGCTGTTTTTT.

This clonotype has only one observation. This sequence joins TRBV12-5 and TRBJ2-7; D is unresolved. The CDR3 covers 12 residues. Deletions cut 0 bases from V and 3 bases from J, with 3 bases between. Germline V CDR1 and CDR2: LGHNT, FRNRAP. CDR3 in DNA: TGTGCTAGTGGTTTGGTGCACTACGAGCAGTACTTC. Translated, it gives CASGLVHYEQYF.

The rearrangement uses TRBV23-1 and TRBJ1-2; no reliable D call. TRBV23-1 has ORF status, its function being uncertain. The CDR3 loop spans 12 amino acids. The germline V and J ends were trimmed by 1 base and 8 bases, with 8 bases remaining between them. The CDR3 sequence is CASSQCSVGYTF. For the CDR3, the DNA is TGCGCCAGCAGTCAATGTTCAGTCGGCTACACCTTC.

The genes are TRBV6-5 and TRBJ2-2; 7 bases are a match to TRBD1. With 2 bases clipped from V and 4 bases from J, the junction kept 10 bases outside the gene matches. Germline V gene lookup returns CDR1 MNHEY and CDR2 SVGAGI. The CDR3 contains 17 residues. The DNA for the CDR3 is TGTGCCAGCAGTTACGGGGCCCGACAGGGCGGCACCGGGGAGCTGTTTTTT. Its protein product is CASSYGARQGGTGELFF.